These 11 T cell receptor beta chains originate from one sample sequenced in a study of blood T cells in healthy people across ages. Using a J-beta primer mix together with a sample-barcoded 5' primer, a second PCR was run for about 6 to 12 cycles. Each CDR3 protein gets one entry after TCRdb re-called the 5' RACE reads with MiXCR. This table holds 1.2 million to 1.5 million distinct CDR3 sequences, approximately 40% found once. The source material was blood. These receptors were obtained from a woman between 18 and 29 years old in good health.

The chain combines TRBV20-1 with TRBJ1-1; possible D gene TRBD1, 5 bases. The V end was cut by 3 bases, the J end by 6 bases, with 14 bases between. Looked up from germline, CDR1 is DFQATT and CDR2 is SNEGSKA (reference sequence). This CDR3 contains 13 residues. The CDR3 DNA reads as TGCAGTGCTAGGGGGCCAGGTGGGGCTGAAGCTTTCTTT. Translating gives CSARGPGGAEAFF.

This chain joins TRBV20-1 and TRBJ1-1; D is undetermined. Trimming cost V 3 bases and J 3 bases, with 17 bases left between them. The CDR3 runs to 15 residues. Germline V lookup: CDR1 DFQATT, CDR2 SNEGSKA (reference sequence). CDR3 sequence: CSASHPTLRHTEAFF. For the CDR3, the DNA is TGCAGTGCTAGCCACCCCACTCTAAGGCACACTGAAGCTTTCTTT.

The chain has TRBV20-1 and TRBJ2-3; 7 nucleotides agree with TRBD2. This CDR3 region has 13 residues. Germline V gives CDR1 DFQATT, CDR2 SNEGSKA (reference sequence). V was pared by 7 bases and J by 1 base, with 5 bases of the junction left unmatched. The CDR3 is CSEEAGGTDTQYF. CDR3 nucleotide sequence: TGCAGTGAAGAGGCGGGAGGCACAGATACGCAGTATTTT.

The chain carries TRBV29-1 and TRBJ2-1; 7 bases match TRBD1. This CDR3 has 15 residues. V lost 0 bases, J lost 4 bases, and 6 bases stayed unmatched. Per germline, CDR1 SQVTM and CDR2 ANQGSEA. CDR3 region: CSVEDYPGQYNEQFF. The DNA for the CDR3 is TGCAGCGTTGAAGACTACCCGGGACAGTACAATGAGCAGTTCTTC.

This chain links TRBV6-1 with TRBJ1-2; D is unresolved. The CDR3 runs to 14 residues. Trimming shortened V by 3 bases and J by 4 bases, and 12 bases separated the two germline ends. Germline loops: CDR1 MNHNS, CDR2 SASEGT. CDR3 coding DNA: TGTGCCAGCAGTGATACAGACCGGGTCTATGGCTACACCTTC. This codes for CASSDTDRVYGYTF.

The rearrangement uses TRBV4-1 and TRBJ2-1; no clear D gene. Germline CDR1 MGHRA, CDR2 YSYEKL. CDR3 length: 12 amino acids. V was trimmed by 9 bases and J by 7 bases, leaving 13 bases between them. CDR3 DNA: TGCGCCAGTAGACCCGGGCTGAATGAGCAGTTCTTC. It specifies CASRPGLNEQFF.

The CDR3 spells CASSHPQAYEQYF. In DNA form, the CDR3 reads TGTGCCAGCAGCCACCCACAAGCGTACGAGCAGTACTTC. This rearrangement joins TRBV14 to TRBJ2-7; D remains ambiguous. CDR1 SGHDN and CDR2 FVKESK come from the germline V gene. Trimming took 3 bases from V and 4 from J, leaving 10 bases between them. The length of the CDR3 is 13 residues.

The J gene is TRBJ1-1, the V gene TRBV6-1, with a weak D call TRBD1 (6 bases). This CDR3 contains 17 residues. The V gene's germline CDR1 is MNHNS and CDR2 SASEGT. V gave up 2 bases and J gave up 0 bases, with 16 bases separating them. CDR3 loop: CASSEPGGGGMNTEAFF. The CDR3 DNA reads as TGTGCCAGCAGTGAACCCGGGGGCGGGGGGATGAACACTGAAGCTTTCTTT.

The CDR3 protein is CASSQSGPILYEQFF. In nucleotides, the CDR3 is TGTGCCAGCAGCCAATCCGGGCCCATATTATATGAGCAGTTCTTC. The rearrangement joins TRBV3-1 to TRBJ2-1; D remains unclear. The germline gives CDR1 LGHDT, CDR2 YNNKEL (reference sequence). The CDR3 is 15 residues long. Trimming removed 2 bases at V and 8 bases at J, with 16 bases between.

The gene calls are TRBV10-3 and TRBJ2-3; TRBD2 matches at 8 bases. This CDR3 has 16 residues. CDR1 and CDR2 (germline): ENHRY, SYGVKD. V lost 10 bases to trimming and J lost 3 bases; unmatched junction nucleotides: 15. For the CDR3, the DNA is TGTGCCACCAAAGGGGTTAGCGGGGATTCTACAGATACGCAGTATTTT. Protein sequence: CATKGVSGDSTDTQYF.

The chain recombines TRBV7-2 with TRBJ2-3, with 8 bases that match TRBD2. The V gene's germline CDR1 is SGHTA and CDR2 FQGNSA. The V segment lost 10 bases and the J segment 4 bases; nucleotides outside the gene matches: 4. The CDR3 length is 12 residues. The CDR3 spells CATAGGADTQYF. The CDR3 DNA reads as TGTGCCACGGCGGGGGGCGCAGATACGCAGTATTTT.